The rows below give T cell receptor beta chains drawn from one sample of a study of T cell repertoires in cytomegalovirus infection. TCRdb reanalysed the reads using MiXCR and keeps one entry per CDR3 protein. The table lists 150,000 to 190,000 distinct CDR3 sequences, roughly a quarter of them singletons. Sequences were obtained from PBMCs. The source is a human donor in good health (CMV status not recorded). Some clones in this sample may be carry-over from other donors' samples. CDR3s include the opening cysteine and the closing phenylalanine or tryptophan. A D gene is named only where the DNA matches it firmly. Clone size is not always given. Where it is, it says once, few, many or a class for expanded clones.

TRBV29-1	TRBD2	TRBJ2-5	-	CSVPLAGGQETQYF	TGCAGCGTTCCCTTAGCGGGAGGCCAAGAGACCCAGTACTTC
TRBV12-3/TRBV12-4	-	TRBJ2-5	few	CASSLGAPVETQYF	TGTGCCAGCAGTTTAGGGGCGCCAGTGGAGACCCAGTACTTC
TRBV7-2	TRBD1	TRBJ2-7	-	CASSFPGTGPYEQYF	TGTGCCAGCAGCTTCCCGGGGACAGGGCCATACGAGCAGTACTTC
TRBV20-1	TRBD2	TRBJ2-3	-	CSARDISGGTTDTQYF	TGCAGTGCTAGAGACATTAGCGGGGGGACCACAGATACGCAGTATTTT
TRBV2	TRBD1	TRBJ1-4	-	CASSVDRGNEKLFF	TGTGCCAGCAGTGTGGACAGGGGGAACGAAAAACTGTTTTTT
TRBV27	TRBD1	TRBJ2-6	few	CASSPPRTGLGGANVLTF	TGTGCCAGCAGTCCGCCCCGGACAGGGCTCGGTGGGGCCAACGTCCTGACTTTC
TRBV6-5	TRBD1	TRBJ1-1	-	CASRPWGQPYSGSKTEAFF	TGTGCCAGCAGACCCTGGGGACAGCCCTACAGCGGTTCGAAAACTGAAGCTTTCTTT
TRBV4-3	-	TRBJ2-3	few	CASSQVTGIRTDTQYF	TGCGCCAGCAGCCAAGTGACAGGAATCCGCACAGATACGCAGTATTTT
TRBV5-5	-	TRBJ2-3	few	CASSLGLRQAGDTQYF	TGTGCCAGCAGCTTGGGACTACGGCAGGCTGGAGATACGCAGTATTTT
TRBV12-3/TRBV12-4	-	TRBJ2-3	once	CASSFPTLDQPSTDTQYF	TGTGCCAGCAGTTTCCCTACTCTTGACCAACCTAGCACAGATACGCAGTATTTT
TRBV2	-	TRBJ2-1	few	CASLIGTNYNEQFF	TGTGCCAGCCTTATCGGGACCAATTACAATGAGCAGTTCTTC
TRBV2	TRBD1	TRBJ2-6	many	CASGTDTSGANVLTF	TGTGCCAGTGGGACAGACACCTCTGGGGCCAACGTCCTGACTTTC
TRBV6-5	TRBD2	TRBJ2-7	-	CATHGVRAGERTSYEQYF	TGTGCCACCCACGGGGTACGAGCGGGAGAAAGGACCTCCTACGAGCAGTACTTC
TRBV7-9	-	TRBJ2-3	-	CASSLGLLSGTDTQYF	TGTGCCAGCAGCTTAGGACTTCTAAGTGGCACAGATACGCAGTATTTT
TRBV11-2	TRBD2	TRBJ2-5	few	CASSPGRRLASLTVQYF	TGTGCCAGCAGCCCCGGACGAAGACTAGCATCTTTAACAGTCCAGTACTTC
TRBV4-1	-	TRBJ1-2	-	CASSQDEGLLGYTF	TGCGCCAGCAGCCAAGATGAAGGGCTTTTGGGCTACACCTTC
TRBV7-2	TRBD2	TRBJ2-1	many	CASLWKGTSGGAKNEQFF	TGTGCCAGCCTGTGGAAGGGGACTAGCGGGGGGGCGAAGAATGAGCAGTTCTTC
TRBV6-5	-	TRBJ1-1	few	CASSRTLTRQNTEAFF	TGTGCCAGCAGTAGAACTTTGACACGCCAGAACACTGAAGCTTTCTTT
TRBV11-2	-	TRBJ2-7	-	CASSGYRVYEQYF	TGTGCCAGCAGCGGGTACAGGGTCTACGAGCAGTACTTC
TRBV5-4	-	TRBJ2-5	few	CASSPGVADQETQYF	TGTGCCAGCAGCCCCGGGGTAGCGGACCAAGAGACCCAGTACTTC
TRBV4-1	-	TRBJ1-2	few	CASSQEGSVLREGYTF	TGCGCCAGCAGCCAAGAAGGATCGGTCTTAAGAGAAGGCTACACCTTC
TRBV7-2	TRBD2	TRBJ2-5	many	CASSLGAGGPQETQYF	TGTGCCAGCAGCTTAGGGGCGGGGGGGCCCCAAGAGACCCAGTACTTC
TRBV6-1	TRBD2	TRBJ2-1	many	CASSSGSGWDEQFF	TGTGCCAGCAGTTCTGGTAGCGGGTGGGATGAGCAGTTCTTC
TRBV12-3/TRBV12-4	-	TRBJ2-1	-	CASSLGRHEQFF	TGTGCCAGCAGTTTGGGGCGTCATGAGCAGTTCTTC
TRBV5-1	TRBD1	TRBJ2-6	few	CASSTGTGVGANVLTF	TGCGCCAGCAGCACCGGGACAGGGGTCGGGGCCAACGTCCTGACTTTC
TRBV12-3/TRBV12-4	-	TRBJ2-2	-	CASSLIQALYSYTGELFF	TGTGCCAGCAGTTTGATTCAGGCGCTTTATAGCTACACCGGGGAGCTGTTTTTT
TRBV5-5	-	TRBJ1-1	-	CASRLIELTEAFF	TGTGCCAGCAGATTGATCGAGCTAACTGAAGCTTTCTTT
TRBV13	-	TRBJ2-6	-	CASSLLERGTSGANVLTF	TGTGCCAGCAGCTTACTAGAGAGAGGGACATCTGGGGCCAACGTCCTGACTTTC
TRBV29-1	-	TRBJ2-7	-	CSVETGRPYEQYF	TGCAGCGTAGAGACAGGGAGGCCCTACGAGCAGTACTTC
TRBV7-9	TRBD2	TRBJ2-7	many	CASSFRGVSYEQYF	TGTGCCAGCAGCTTCCGGGGGGTATCCTACGAGCAGTACTTC
TRBV9	-	TRBJ2-7	-	CASSVGQASEQYF	TGTGCCAGCAGCGTAGGACAGGCCAGCGAGCAGTACTTC
TRBV6-1	-	TRBJ2-7	many	CASGRPPLDEQYF	TGTGCCAGTGGCAGGCCCCCCCTGGACGAGCAGTACTTC
TRBV28	TRBD1	TRBJ1-5	-	CASSLGQGGFRDQPQHF	TGTGCCAGCAGTTTGGGACAGGGGGGGTTCAGGGATCAGCCCCAGCATTTT
TRBV28	-	TRBJ2-3	-	CASSFTRGSNTQYF	TGTGCCAGCAGTTTCACGAGGGGCTCGAATACGCAGTATTTT
TRBV6-1	-	TRBJ1-2	many	CASSDGTAYYGYTF	TGTGCCAGCAGTGATGGCACCGCCTACTATGGCTACACCTTC
TRBV6-5	-	TRBJ2-3	many	CASGADTQYF	TGTGCCAGTGGGGCAGATACGCAGTATTTT
TRBV11-2	-	TRBJ1-5	many	CASSLGTGNSNQPQHF	TGTGCCAGCAGCTTAGGTACAGGGAATAGCAATCAGCCCCAGCATTTT
TRBV7-2	-	TRBJ1-2	many	CASSSPGRSYGYTF	TGTGCCAGCAGCTCCCCCGGGAGGTCCTATGGCTACACCTTC
TRBV20-1	TRBD1	TRBJ1-5	many	CSALQGNQPQHF	TGCAGTGCTTTACAGGGGAATCAGCCCCAGCATTTT
TRBV19	-	TRBJ2-5	few	CASSPEGIKTQYF	TGTGCCAGTAGTCCGGAGGGGATAAAGACCCAGTACTTC
TRBV2	-	TRBJ2-5	-	CASSEKLLQETQYF	TGTGCCAGCAGTGAAAAACTTCTTCAAGAGACCCAGTACTTC
TRBV7-9	-	TRBJ1-1	few	CAIRTRVSTEAFF	TGTGCCATCAGAACCAGGGTTAGCACTGAAGCTTTCTTT
TRBV18	-	TRBJ1-5	few	CASSPRGDIQPQHF	TGTGCCAGCTCACCTCGGGGGGACATTCAGCCCCAGCATTTT
TRBV5-1	-	TRBJ2-7	-	CASSLTLNEQYF	TGCGCCAGCAGCTTGACTCTGAACGAGCAGTACTTC
TRBV9	-	TRBJ1-1	-	CASSFNGNTEAFF	TGTGCCAGCAGTTTCAACGGGAACACTGAAGCTTTCTTT
TRBV20-1	TRBD2	TRBJ2-7	few	CSARGAGTSGSSSYEQYF	TGCAGTGCTAGAGGTGCCGGGACTAGCGGGAGTTCGTCCTACGAGCAGTACTTC
TRBV2	TRBD1	TRBJ1-3	-	CASSEALGTGIGNTIYF	TGTGCCAGCAGTGAAGCGCTTGGGACAGGGATTGGAAACACCATATATTTT
TRBV23-1	TRBD1	TRBJ1-1	few	CASSQSGTGAGTEAFF	TGCGCCAGCAGTCAATCCGGGACAGGCGCGGGGACTGAAGCTTTCTTT
TRBV7-2	TRBD1	TRBJ1-3	-	CASSYQGGGNTIYF	TGTGCCAGCAGCTATCAGGGGGGTGGAAACACCATATATTTT
TRBV7-2	-	TRBJ2-3	-	CASSSSSPITDTQYF	TGTGCCAGCAGTTCCTCTAGCCCAATCACAGATACGCAGTATTTT
TRBV18	-	TRBJ2-2	few	CASSPRTGELFF	TGTGCCAGCTCACCGCGGACCGGGGAGCTGTTTTTT
TRBV20-1	-	TRBJ1-1	-	CSARERVTNTEAFF	TGCAGTGCTAGAGAAAGGGTAACGAACACTGAAGCTTTCTTT
TRBV5-6	-	TRBJ2-7	-	CASSPLGYEQYF	TGTGCCAGCAGCCCCCTGGGCTACGAGCAGTACTTC
TRBV12-3/TRBV12-4	TRBD2	TRBJ2-5	many	CASSSIAPGLAGGPRETQYF	TGTGCCAGCAGTTCGATCGCCCCGGGACTAGCGGGGGGGCCGAGGGAGACCCAGTACTTC